The 15 T cell receptor beta chains in this list originate from one sample, sequenced in a study of blood T cell repertoires in COVID-19. TCRdb's copy holds only in-frame clones and misses some; the assay was immunoSEQ multiplex PCR. In the table there are 95,000 to 110,000 clones, 75% to 95% of which are singletons. Sequencing input: peripheral blood. These receptors were obtained from a young woman with acute or convalescent COVID-19.

The chain employs TRBV3-1 (or the pseudogene TRBV3-2) and TRBJ1-1; D is ambiguous. Germline V gene data show CDR1 as LGHDT and CDR2 as YNNKEL (reference sequence). Trimming took 0 bases from V and 1 from J, leaving 9 bases between them. The CDR3 is made up of 15 amino acids. The chain's CDR3 is CASSQDTGENTEAFF. The CDR3 region has the DNA TGTGCCAGCAGCCAAGATACCGGGGAGAACACTGAAGCTTTCTTT.

This chain uses TRBV28 with TRBJ1-1; 8 nucleotides agree with TRBD1. With V trimmed by 7 bases and J by 1 base, 17 bases remained unmatched. This CDR3 contains 18 residues. Germline values: CDR1 MDHEN, CDR2 SYDVKM. This CDR3 is CASILQGVGQGPNTEAFF. The CDR3 DNA reads as TGTGCCAGCATCCTACAGGGGGTAGGACAGGGACCGAACACTGAAGCTTTCTTT.

This clone was seen a handful of times. CDR3 in amino acids: CASSYSLAGGQTGELFF. The CDR3 nucleotides read TGTGCCAGCAGTTACTCACTAGCGGGAGGTCAGACCGGGGAGCTGTTTTTT. V usage is TRBV6-2 or TRBV6-3 and J usage is TRBJ2-2, with 12 bases identical to TRBD2. J was trimmed by 5 bases and V by 0 bases; bases with no gene match: 4. Germline V gives CDR1 MNHEY, CDR2 SVGEGT. The CDR3 runs to 17 residues.

The chain combines TRBV29-1 with TRBJ1-1; TRBD1 matches 8 bases. CDR1 and CDR2 (germline): SQVTM, ANQGSEA. Trimming took 8 bases from V and 4 from J; bases not matched to a gene: 12. The CDR3 contains 14 residues. The CDR3 is CSSWTGPWGTEAFF. The CDR3 DNA is TGCAGCTCGTGGACAGGGCCGTGGGGCACTGAAGCTTTCTTT.

The chain carries TRBV6-5 and TRBJ1-2, with D maybe TRBD1 (6 bases). With 5 bases removed from V and 7 bases from J, the gap between germline ends came to 14 bases. Per the germline V gene, CDR1 is MNHEY and CDR2 is SVGAGI. The CDR3 loop spans 13 amino acids. The CDR3 sequence is CASSLTGGLGYTF. DNA for the CDR3: TGTGCCAGCAGTCTCACGGGGGGCCTTGGCTACACCTTC.

The chain employs TRBV19 and TRBJ1-5; D possibly corresponds to TRBD1 (6 bases). Trimming cost V 3 bases and J 6 bases, with 12 bases left between them. The CDR3 is made up of 14 amino acids. The V gene's germline CDR1 is LNHDA and CDR2 SQIVND (reference sequence). The CDR3 reads CASSIVGGAQPQHF. The CDR3 DNA sequence: TGTGCCAGTAGTATTGTAGGGGGAGCTCAGCCCCAGCATTTT.

The chain combines TRBV5-5 with TRBJ1-3; D is perhaps TRBD1 (5 bases). CDR3 length: 14 residues. Germline V gene data show CDR1 as SGHKS and CDR2 as YYEKEE (reference sequence). Trimming removed 2 bases at V and 1 base at J, with 7 bases between. This chain's CDR3 is CASSFPGSGNTIYF. In DNA form, the CDR3 reads TGTGCCAGCAGCTTCCCAGGGTCTGGAAACACCATATATTTT.

The CDR3 DNA is TGTGCCAGCAGCTTAACTAGCGTCTTGGGGACCGGGGAGCTGTTTTTT. Translation gives CASSLTSVLGTGELFF. This chain uses TRBV7-2 with TRBJ2-2; 7 positions agree with TRBD2. The CDR3 runs to 16 residues. Germline CDR1 SGHTA, CDR2 FQGNSA. Losses at the gene ends were 2 bases for V and 5 bases for J; bases not matched to a gene: 8.

The chain has TRBV5-4 and TRBJ2-7; D not resolved. The V gene lost 0 bases and the J gene lost 2 bases, with 6 bases spanning the gap. Germline V gene lookup returns CDR1 SGHNT and CDR2 YYREEE (reference sequence). The CDR3 runs to 13 residues. CDR3 sequence: CASSLGEAYEQYF. The CDR3 bases are TGTGCCAGCAGCTTGGGCGAAGCCTACGAGCAGTACTTC.

V and J are TRBV6-6 and TRBJ2-7, with D possibly TRBD1 on 5 matching bases. CDR3 length equals 12 residues. From germline, CDR1 is MNHNY and CDR2 SVGAGI (reference sequence). V gave up 8 bases and J gave up 1 base, with 9 bases separating them. The CDR3 here is CASGAVSYEQYF. DNA of the CDR3: TGTGCCAGCGGGGCGGTATCCTACGAGCAGTACTTC.

This chain links TRBV5-4 with TRBJ1-1, with D maybe TRBD1 (6 bases). This CDR3 region has 15 residues. Looked up from germline, CDR1 is SGHNT and CDR2 is YYREEE (reference sequence). Trimming took 4 bases from V and 5 from J, leaving 18 bases between them. The CDR3, as DNA: TGTGCCAGCAGCGGGTTTGGACCGCAGGGGACTGAAGCTTTCTTT. As protein: CASSGFGPQGTEAFF.

This clone occurred once. The chain is built from TRBV9 and TRBJ1-6, with 7 bases aligning to TRBD1. The CDR3 contains 15 residues. From germline, CDR1 is SGDLS and CDR2 YYNGEE. V was pared by 0 bases and J by 9 bases, with 6 bases of the junction left unmatched. The chain's CDR3 is CASSVGDRDGSPLHF. CDR3 sequence (DNA): TGTGCCAGCAGCGTAGGTGACAGGGACGGTTCACCCCTCCACTTT.

The rearrangement joins TRBV15 to TRBJ1-6; the match to TRBD1 covers 7 bases. Germline lookup yields CDR1 LNHNV and CDR2 YYDKDF (reference sequence). CDR3 length: 13 residues. Losses at the gene ends were 2 bases for V and 8 bases for J; bases not matched to a gene: 0. In nucleotides, the CDR3 is TGTGCCACCAGCAGACAGGGGGATTCACCCCTCCACTTT. It codes for CATSRQGDSPLHF.

For the CDR3, the DNA is TGTGCCAGCAGTCCGGACAGGCCCCCCGGAGATGAGCAGTTCTTC. Amino acid sequence: CASSPDRPPGDEQFF. This chain links TRBV3-1 (or the pseudogene TRBV3-2) with TRBJ2-1; 7 nucleotides match TRBD1. Germline values: CDR1 LGHDT, CDR2 YNNKEL (reference sequence). With 6 bases clipped from V and 8 bases from J, the junction kept 13 bases outside the gene matches. CDR3 length equals 15 residues.

The chain uses TRBV24-1 and TRBJ1-4; TRBD1 is a possible D gene (5 bases). Trimming cost V 5 bases and J 3 bases, with 9 bases left between them. Germline loops: CDR1 KGHDR, CDR2 SFDVKD. The CDR3 sequence is 14 residues long. The CDR3 sequence: CATSGGTSNEKLFF. The CDR3 nucleotides read TGTGCCACCAGTGGAGGGACTTCTAATGAAAAACTGTTTTTT.